Detailed here is one TCR beta chain. This sample is part of a study of OX40 agonist ivuxolimab in advanced cancers. Study background: A partial response was reached by three patients: one with hepatocellular carcinoma and two with cutaneous melanoma.

This table comes from immunoSEQ multiplex PCR, and its TCRdb copy is limited to in-frame clones, with some not included. The profile shows about 69,000 clones, roughly nine tenths of them singletons. This CDR3 comprises 14 residues. V gave up 4 bases and J gave up 4 bases, with 11 bases separating them. The germline CDR1 and CDR2 sequences are SGHRS and YFSETQ. This receptor was taken from an adult with an advanced solid tumor such as melanoma, head and neck, liver or kidney cancer. This sample comprised CD4+ or CD8+ T cells sorted from blood, obtained in a trial of the OX40 agonist ivuxolimab. The V call is TRBV5-1, the J call TRBJ1-4; D is perhaps TRBD1 (5 bases). The CDR3 coding sequence is TGCGCCAGCAGCCTCGGGACCATTAATGAAAAACTGTTTTTT. Translated: CASSLGTINEKLFF.